This T cell receptor beta chain emerged from a study of blood T cell repertoires in COVID-19. Study context: The origin of the acute and convalescent COVID-19 samples was the United States, Italy and Spain.

Original handling: Using reference gene primer amplification, nucleated cell counts were estimated. Using immunoSEQ multiplex PCR, the repertoire was profiled, and TCRdb retains in-frame clones only, with some absent. V, J and clone size derive from that table, while D and trimming were established from the DNA sequence. In the table there are roughly 69,000 clones, approximately 87% of which are singletons. The CDR3 length is 14 residues. In germline, CDR1 is MNHEY, CDR2 SVGAGI. V gave up 7 bases and J gave up 7 bases; unmatched junction bases: 8. This chain uses TRBV6-5 with TRBJ1-5, with 9 bases matching TRBD1. The TCR comes from a man aged 50 to 59 with active COVID-19. Sequencing was performed on peripheral blood. The CDR3 DNA reads TGTGCCAGCAATCGGGACAGGGCAGGCCAGCCCCAGCATTTT. It specifies CASNRDRAGQPQHF.